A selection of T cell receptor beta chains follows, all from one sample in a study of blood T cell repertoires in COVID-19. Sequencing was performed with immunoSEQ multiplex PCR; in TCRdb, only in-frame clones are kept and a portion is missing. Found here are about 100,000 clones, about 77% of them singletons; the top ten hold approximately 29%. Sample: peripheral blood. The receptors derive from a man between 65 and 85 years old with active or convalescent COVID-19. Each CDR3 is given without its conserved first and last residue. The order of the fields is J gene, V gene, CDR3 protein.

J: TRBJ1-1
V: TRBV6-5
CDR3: ASSSRGDGEAF

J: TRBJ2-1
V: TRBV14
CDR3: ASSPQGGEQF

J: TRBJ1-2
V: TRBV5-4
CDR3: ASSLSLGSGGNYGYT

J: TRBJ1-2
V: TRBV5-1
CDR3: ASSPGQSSGYT

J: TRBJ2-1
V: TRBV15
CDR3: ATSSPQGTEQF

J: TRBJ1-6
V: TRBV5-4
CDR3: ASSRTGTGFSPLH

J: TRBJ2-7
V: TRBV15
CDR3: ATSRDYGGEQY

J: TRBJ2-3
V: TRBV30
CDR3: AWSRDRVADTQY

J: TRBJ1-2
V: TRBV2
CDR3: ASSGDRARGYT

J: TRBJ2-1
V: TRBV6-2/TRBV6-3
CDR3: ASSYVSSGDSEQF

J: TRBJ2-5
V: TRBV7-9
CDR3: ASSFSTSGRRGAETQY

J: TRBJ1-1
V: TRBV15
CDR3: ATSRDILFTEAF

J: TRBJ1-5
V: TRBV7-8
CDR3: ASSQGAGGRDQPQH

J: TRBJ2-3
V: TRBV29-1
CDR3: SVESRLTDTQY

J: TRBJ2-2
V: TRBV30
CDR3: AWNQGLRTGELF

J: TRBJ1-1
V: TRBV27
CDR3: ASSPRGLMGGNTEAF

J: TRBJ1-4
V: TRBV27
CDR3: ASSELWTGGTNEKLF